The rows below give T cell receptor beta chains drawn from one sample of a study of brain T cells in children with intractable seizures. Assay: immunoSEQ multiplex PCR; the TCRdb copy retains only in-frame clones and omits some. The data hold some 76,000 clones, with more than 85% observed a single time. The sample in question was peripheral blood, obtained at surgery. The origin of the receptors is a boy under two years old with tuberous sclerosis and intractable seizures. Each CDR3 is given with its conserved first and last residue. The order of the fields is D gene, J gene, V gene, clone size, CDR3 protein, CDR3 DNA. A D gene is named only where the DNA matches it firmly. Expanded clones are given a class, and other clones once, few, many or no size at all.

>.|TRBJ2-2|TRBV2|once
CASSTGTSPTGELFF
TGTGCCAGCAGTACCGGGACCTCCCCTACCGGGGAGCTGTTTTTT
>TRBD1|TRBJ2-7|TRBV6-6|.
CASSYSWDRGDEQYF
TGTGCCAGCAGTTACTCGTGGGACAGGGGCGACGAGCAGTACTTC
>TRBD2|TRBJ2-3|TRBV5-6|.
CASSYPGVWIKRETDTQYF
TGTGCCAGCAGTTACCCCGGAGTTTGGATTAAGCGGGAGACAGATACGCAGTATTTT
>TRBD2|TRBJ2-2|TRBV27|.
CASSPRGETGELFF
TGTGCCAGCAGTCCGCGGGGGGAAACCGGGGAGCTGTTTTTT
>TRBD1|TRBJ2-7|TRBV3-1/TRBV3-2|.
CASSQGLGQGSYEQYF
TGTGCCAGCAGCCAAGGTCTGGGACAGGGGTCCTACGAGCAGTACTTC
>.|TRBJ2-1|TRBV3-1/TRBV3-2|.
CASSHMENEQFF
TGTGCCAGCAGCCACATGGAAAATGAGCAGTTCTTC
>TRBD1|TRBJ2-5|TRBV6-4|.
CASSDRGPGTQYF
TGTGCCAGCAGCGACAGGGGCCCAGGAACCCAGTACTTC
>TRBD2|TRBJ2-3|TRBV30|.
CAWSASGRSTDTQYF
TGTGCCTGGAGTGCAAGCGGGAGGTCCACAGATACGCAGTATTTT
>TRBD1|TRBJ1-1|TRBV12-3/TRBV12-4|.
CASRGTENTEAFF
TGTGCCAGCAGGGGGACAGAGAACACTGAAGCTTTCTTT
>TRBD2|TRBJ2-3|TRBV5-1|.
CASSLVAAPLSSGLSTDTQYF
TGCGCCAGCAGCTTGGTAGCAGCGCCCCTTTCTAGCGGTCTTAGCACAGATACGCAGTATTTT
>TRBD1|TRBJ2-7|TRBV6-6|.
CASSDRDRGREQYF
TGTGCCAGCAGTGACCGCGACAGGGGTCGCGAGCAGTACTTC
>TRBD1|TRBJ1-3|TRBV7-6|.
CASSRGPGDRRLGGNTIYF
TGTGCCAGCAGCCGAGGGCCCGGGGACAGGCGTTTAGGAGGAAACACCATATATTTT
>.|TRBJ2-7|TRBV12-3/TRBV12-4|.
CASSWGSTYEQYF
TGTGCCAGCAGTTGGGGATCTACCTACGAGCAGTACTTC
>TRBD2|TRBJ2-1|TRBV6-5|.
CASSYAGGIYNEQFF
TGTGCCAGCAGTTACGCGGGGGGCATATACAATGAGCAGTTCTTC
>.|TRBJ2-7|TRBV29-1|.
CSVYETGINEQYF
TGCAGCGTTTATGAAACAGGGATCAACGAGCAGTACTTC
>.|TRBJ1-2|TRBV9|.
CASSVDINYGYTF
TGTGCCAGCAGCGTAGACATCAACTATGGCTACACCTTC
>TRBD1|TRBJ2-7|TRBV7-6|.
CASSLGGQGGEQYF
TGTGCCAGCAGCTTAGGTGGACAGGGTGGCGAGCAGTACTTC
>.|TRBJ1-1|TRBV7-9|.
CASSLRSGNTEAFF
TGTGCCAGCAGCTTAAGGTCTGGGAACACTGAAGCTTTCTTT
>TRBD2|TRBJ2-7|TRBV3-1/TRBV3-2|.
CASTAASGRGEQYF
TGTGCCAGCACCGCGGCTAGCGGGAGAGGCGAGCAGTACTTC
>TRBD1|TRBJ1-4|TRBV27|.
CASSSSGTGGKLFF
TGTGCCAGCAGTTCCTCGGGGACAGGGGGAAAACTGTTTTTT
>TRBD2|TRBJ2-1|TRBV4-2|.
CASSQLAGGGNEQFF
TGTGCCAGCAGCCAACTAGCGGGAGGGGGAAATGAGCAGTTCTTC
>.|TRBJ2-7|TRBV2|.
CASSDGPHEQYF
TGTGCCAGCAGTGACGGACCCCACGAGCAGTACTTC
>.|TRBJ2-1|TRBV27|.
CASSMISRGADLDEQFF
TGTGCCAGCAGTATGATTTCCCGCGGGGCCGACCTCGATGAGCAGTTCTTC
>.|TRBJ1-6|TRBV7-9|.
CASSFGFSYNSPLHF
TGTGCCAGCAGCTTTGGCTTCTCCTATAATTCACCCCTCCACTTT
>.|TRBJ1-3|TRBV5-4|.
CASSLDRVGNTIYF
TGTGCCAGCAGCTTGGACAGGGTTGGAAACACCATATATTTT
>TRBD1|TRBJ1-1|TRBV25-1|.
CASSEPNRGHTEAFF
TGTGCCAGCAGTGAACCGAACAGGGGGCACACTGAAGCTTTCTTT